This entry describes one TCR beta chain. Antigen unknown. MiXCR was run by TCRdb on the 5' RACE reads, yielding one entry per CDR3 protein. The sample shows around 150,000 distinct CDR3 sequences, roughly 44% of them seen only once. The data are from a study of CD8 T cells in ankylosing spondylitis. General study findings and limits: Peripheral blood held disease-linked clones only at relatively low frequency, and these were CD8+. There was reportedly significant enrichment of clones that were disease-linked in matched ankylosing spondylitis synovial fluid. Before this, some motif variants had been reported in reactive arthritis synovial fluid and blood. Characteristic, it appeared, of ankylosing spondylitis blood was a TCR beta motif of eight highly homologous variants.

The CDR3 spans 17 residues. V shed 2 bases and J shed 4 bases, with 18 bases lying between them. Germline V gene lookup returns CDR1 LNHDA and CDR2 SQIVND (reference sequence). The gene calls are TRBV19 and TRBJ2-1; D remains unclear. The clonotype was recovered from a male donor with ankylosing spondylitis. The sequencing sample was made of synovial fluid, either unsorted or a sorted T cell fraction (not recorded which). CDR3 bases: TGTGCCAGTAGTATATCGTCGAGAAAGTCGATTTACAATGAGCAGTTCTTC. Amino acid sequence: CASSISSRKSIYNEQFF.